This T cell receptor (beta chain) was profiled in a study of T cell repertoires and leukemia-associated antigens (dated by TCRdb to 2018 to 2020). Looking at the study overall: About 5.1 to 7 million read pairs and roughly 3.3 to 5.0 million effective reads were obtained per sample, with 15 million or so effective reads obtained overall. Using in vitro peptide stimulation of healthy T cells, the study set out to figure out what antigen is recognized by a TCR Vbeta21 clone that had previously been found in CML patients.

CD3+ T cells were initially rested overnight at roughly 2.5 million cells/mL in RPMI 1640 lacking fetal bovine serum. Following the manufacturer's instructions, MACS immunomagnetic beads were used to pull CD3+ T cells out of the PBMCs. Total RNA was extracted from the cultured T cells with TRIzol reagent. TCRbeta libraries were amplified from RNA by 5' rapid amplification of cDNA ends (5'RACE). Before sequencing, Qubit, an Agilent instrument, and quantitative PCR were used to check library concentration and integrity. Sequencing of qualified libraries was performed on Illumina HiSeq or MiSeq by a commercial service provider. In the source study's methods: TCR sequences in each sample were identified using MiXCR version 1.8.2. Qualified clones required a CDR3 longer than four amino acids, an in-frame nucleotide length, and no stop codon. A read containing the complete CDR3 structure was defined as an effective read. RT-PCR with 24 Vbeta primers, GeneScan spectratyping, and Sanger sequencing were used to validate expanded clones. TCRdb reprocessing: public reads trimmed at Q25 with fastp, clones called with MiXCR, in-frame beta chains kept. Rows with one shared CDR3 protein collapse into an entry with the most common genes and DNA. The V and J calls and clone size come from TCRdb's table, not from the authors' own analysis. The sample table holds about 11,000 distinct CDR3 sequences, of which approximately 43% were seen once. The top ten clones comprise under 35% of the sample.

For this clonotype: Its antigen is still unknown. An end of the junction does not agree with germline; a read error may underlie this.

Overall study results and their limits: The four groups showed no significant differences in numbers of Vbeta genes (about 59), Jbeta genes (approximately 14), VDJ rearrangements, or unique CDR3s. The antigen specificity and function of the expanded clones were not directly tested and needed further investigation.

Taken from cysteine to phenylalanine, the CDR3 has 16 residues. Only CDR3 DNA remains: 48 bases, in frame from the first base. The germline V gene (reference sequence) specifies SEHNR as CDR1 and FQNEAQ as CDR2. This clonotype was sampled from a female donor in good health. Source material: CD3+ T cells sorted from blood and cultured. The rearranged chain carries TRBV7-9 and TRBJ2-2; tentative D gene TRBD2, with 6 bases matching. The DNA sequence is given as TGTGCCAGCAGCTTAAGGGCTAGCGAGGACACCGGGGAGCCGTTTTTT. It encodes CASSLRASEDTGEPFF.